The subject of this entry is one TCR beta chain. Its cognate antigen is unknown. It was with 60 Vbeta and 13 Jbeta primers that the PCR ran. Generated by immunoSEQ multiplex PCR, the TCRdb table keeps only in-frame clones and is missing some. The table records more than 90,000 clones, approximately 72% of them present only once. The CDR3 length is 14 residues. Germline CDR1 and CDR2: SNHLY and FYNNEI. Trimming took 7 bases from V and 1 from J, leaving 12 bases between them. This record comes from a study of cytomegalovirus exposure and HLA in healthy donors. Regarding the study as a whole: The majority of CMV-associated TCR beta chains were reported as apparently HLA-restricted in a later analysis. Later work associated 17,000 or so TCR beta sequences with HLA alleles at 0.05 false discovery rate.

Sequencing was carried out using PBMCs. V is TRBV2 and J is TRBJ2-3; D may be TRBD2 (5 bases). The source of this sequence is a middle-aged man in good health and CMV-seropositive. This chain's CDR3 is CASTGEGGTDTQYF. Written as DNA, the CDR3 is TGTGCCAGCACAGGTGAGGGAGGCACAGATACGCAGTATTTT.